Sequencing of this T cell receptor (beta chain) was carried out in a study of blood T cell repertoires in COVID-19 (dated by TCRdb to the early 2020s). About the full investigation: The collaborator samples originated in the United States, Italy and Spain and spanned the acute and convalescent phases of COVID-19. The material from the prospective study consisted of cDNA or gDNA derived from T cells, B-cell-depleted T cells, or PBMCs. Subjects who had been exposed to COVID-19, were actively infected with it, or had recovered from it provided the deeply sampled blood TCRbeta repertoires that made up the dataset. A freely available public database, intended as a resource for researchers studying the immune response to SARS-CoV-2, is where the repertoires were released. The samples were drawn from two sources: the first 160 participants of the ongoing ImmuneRACE study, and approximately 1,300 subjects contributed by 6 global collaborators. Sample metadata almost always included a de-identified subject ID, COVID-19 status, age in years and sex. HLA class I and class II types, where available, came from metadata supplied by the sample provider rather than from assay-based typing. Overall study results and their limits: Clinical and demographic metadata were provided uncurated, with the amount varying by source and participant.

In the prospective study, participants were roughly 18 to 100 years old, resided in about 25 geographic areas of the United States, and were enrolled through a virtual design. In the prospective study, cohorts were assigned on the basis of participant-reported clinical history obtained from a screening survey and a study questionnaire. Exposed participants had been in contact with someone with a PCR-confirmed or clinician-diagnosed COVID-19 case within 2 weeks of study entry. In the prospective study, mobile phlebotomists collected whole blood, serum and a nasopharyngeal or oropharyngeal swab from each participant. Over a roughly 2-month period, participants in the prospective study had the option of providing additional blood draws and questionnaires. Blood samples from the prospective study were shipped frozen or at room temperature prior to DNA extraction. As to this clone: What antigen it recognizes has not been identified. No base-level quality is on record; no much larger clone is a single base apart.

The immunoSEQ Assay, a bias-controlled multiplex PCR, was used to amplify TCRbeta CDR3 regions from genomic DNA. In the original analysis: Nucleated cell counts per sample were estimated from amplification of reference gene primers within the assay. To quantify the absolute abundance of each unique TCRbeta CDR3 rearrangement, sequence reads were collapsed and filtered. For each sample, productive Simpson clonality was calculated as the square root of Simpson's diversity index over productive rearrangements. In its TCRdb copy, this immuneACCESS table keeps in-frame sequences only and misses some clones. Where compared with another copy, unresolved V genes explain less than half of these, and the others have no known cause. V, J and clone size were drawn from that table, and D and trimming were deduced from the DNA. This sample is represented by about 430,000 clones; around nine tenths of them were singletons. Approximately 1.5% of the sample comes from the top ten.

CDR1 and CDR2, looked up from the germline V gene, are MGHDK and SYGVNS. V loses 4 bases of germline sequence and J loses 3 bases, and the interval between the two ends is 10 bases. The CDR3 numbers 13 residues from cysteine through phenylalanine. Here the CDR3 DNA is all that survives: 39 bases in frame from base 1. Recombination linked TRBV25-1 to TRBJ2-7, with the D gene not confidently named. The sequence derives from a young woman who had been exposed to COVID-19. Input material: PBMCs or T cells enriched from blood (not recorded which). The CDR3 corresponds to CASSALVDYEQYF. The DNA sequence is given as TGTGCCAGCAGTGCCCTAGTTGACTACGAGCAGTACTTC.